Each of the 16 T cell receptor beta chains below was sequenced from the same sample in a study of blood T cell repertoires in COVID-19. Clones were read by immunoSEQ multiplex PCR, and TCRdb kept only the in-frame ones, dropping some. In the table there are about 390,000 clones, about 87% of which are singletons. Material: PBMCs or T cells enriched from blood (not recorded which). All receptors come from a woman aged 45 to 65 who had recovered from COVID-19.

This chain joins TRBV6-4 and TRBJ1-2, with a tentative D call TRBD1 (5 bases). The CDR3 extends over 14 amino acids. The germline V and J ends were trimmed by 5 bases and 3 bases, with 13 bases remaining between them. Germline assignment: CDR1 MRHNA and CDR2 SNTAGT. CDR3 nucleotides: TGTGCCAGCAGTCCCGGGGGGTTGGACTATGGCTACACCTTC. This sequence encodes CASSPGGLDYGYTF.

The J gene is TRBJ2-7, the V gene TRBV6-2 or TRBV6-3, with 7 bases lining up with TRBD1. The germline V gene encodes CDR1 MNHEY and CDR2 SVGEGT. The CDR3 length is 14 residues. V was pared by 6 bases and J by 6 bases, with 11 bases of the junction left unmatched. CDR3 DNA sequence: TGTGCCAGCAGCGGGGACAGTCCCCTTGGCGAGCAGTACTTC. Its translation: CASSGDSPLGEQYF.

The genes are TRBV4-2 and TRBJ1-5; 8 bases align to TRBD1. Germline CDR1 LGHNA, CDR2 YNFKEQ. This CDR3 contains 15 residues. The ends lost 5 bases at V and 4 bases at J; junction bases unmatched: 7. The CDR3 bases are TGTGCCAGCAGCTCGGGACAGGCGATGAATCAGCCCCAGCATTTT. Translating it yields CASSSGQAMNQPQHF.

The chain recombines TRBV4-2 with TRBJ2-5; the D is unclear. V lost 5 bases, J lost 2 bases, and 15 bases lay in between. Looked up from germline, CDR1 is LGHNA and CDR2 is YNFKEQ. The CDR3 has 15 amino acids. The CDR3: CASSESWQAQETQYF. For the CDR3, the DNA is TGTGCCAGCAGCGAATCCTGGCAGGCACAAGAGACCCAGTACTTC.

The chain carries TRBV6-5 and TRBJ2-5; a possible D gene is TRBD2 (5 bases). Germline-derived CDR1 and CDR2 are MNHEY and SVGAGI. Trimming pared 7 bases from V and 5 bases from J, leaving 17 bases between. This CDR3 region has 14 residues. The CDR3, as DNA: TGTGCCAGCACCTGGCGGGTAGGATGGGAGACCCAGTACTTC. Translating it yields CASTWRVGWETQYF.

This chain joins TRBV30 and TRBJ1-5; 7 bases fit TRBD1. V was clipped by 2 bases and J by 5 bases; unmatched bases: 9. The CDR3 consists of 15 residues. The germline CDR1 and CDR2 sequences are GTSNPN and SVGIG (reference sequence). CDR3 coding DNA: TGTGCCTGGAGTACTAGGGACAGACGATATCAGCCCCAGCATTTT. Translated, it gives CAWSTRDRRYQPQHF.

This chain uses TRBV28 with TRBJ1-4, with D possibly TRBD1 on 6 matching bases. V gave up 5 bases and J gave up 8 bases, with 15 bases separating them. This CDR3 has 14 residues. Germline lookup yields CDR1 MDHEN and CDR2 SYDVKM. The CDR3 reads CASSGTPGWEKLFF. The CDR3 nucleotides read TGTGCCAGCAGTGGGACACCGGGGTGGGAAAAACTGTTTTTT.

V usage is TRBV5-1 and J usage is TRBJ2-1; D remains ambiguous. The V gene lost 3 bases and the J gene lost 5 bases, with 9 bases spanning the gap. The CDR3 consists of 13 residues. Per germline, CDR1 SGHRS and CDR2 YFSETQ. The CDR3 sequence: CASSSQPDNEQFF. In DNA form, the CDR3 reads TGCGCCAGCAGCTCGCAACCGGACAATGAGCAGTTCTTC.

The chain couples TRBV3-1 (or the pseudogene TRBV3-2) to TRBJ1-2; D perhaps matches TRBD1 (6 bases). This CDR3 comprises 14 residues. Germline V gene data show CDR1 as LGHDT and CDR2 as YNNKEL (reference sequence). Trimming left V 4 bases short and J 3 bases short, with 12 bases between. The CDR3 reads CASSPQGLDYGYTF. CDR3 in DNA: TGTGCCAGCAGCCCTCAGGGGCTCGACTATGGCTACACCTTC.

The chain uses TRBV5-6 and TRBJ1-6, with D hard to call. The length of the CDR3 is 13 residues. CDR1 is SGHDT and CDR2 is YYEEEE in the germline V gene. Deletions cut 5 bases from V and 6 bases from J, with 9 bases between. CDR3 in amino acids: CASSPGSNSPLHF. The DNA for the CDR3 is TGTGCCAGCAGTCCGGGGTCTAATTCACCCCTCCACTTT.

The rearrangement links TRBV6-2 or TRBV6-3 to TRBJ2-1; 7 nucleotides line up with TRBD2. The CDR3 covers 16 residues. Germline CDR1 MNHEY, CDR2 SVGEGT. Trimming at V came to 4 bases and at J to 2 bases, leaving 8 bases not matched to a gene. CDR3 sequence reads: CASSSPGLAAYNEQFF. The DNA of the CDR3 is TGTGCCAGCAGTTCCCCGGGGCTAGCGGCCTACAATGAGCAGTTCTTC.

The V gene is TRBV11-3, the J gene TRBJ2-1; D gene ambiguous. Between the trimmed V and J ends, which lost 3 bases and 10 bases, there was a span of 13 bases. Germline V lookup: CDR1 SGHNT, CDR2 YENEEA. There are 13 residues in the CDR3. The CDR3 reads CASSFSASREQFF. The CDR3 DNA follows: TGTGCCAGCAGCTTTTCGGCTAGTAGGGAGCAGTTCTTC.

This clone showed up just once. The chain links TRBV2 to TRBJ2-3; D remains ambiguous. Trimming stripped 5 bases from V and 1 base from J, with 10 bases between. Germline CDR1 is SNHLY and CDR2 is FYNNEI. The CDR3 totals 14 residues. CDR3 DNA sequence: TGTGCCAGCAGTCTGGGCTCAGGCACAGATACGCAGTATTTT. Translated: CASSLGSGTDTQYF.

The chain employs TRBV3-1 (or the pseudogene TRBV3-2) and TRBJ1-6; D remains unclear. In germline, CDR1 is LGHDT, CDR2 YNNKEL (reference sequence). V lost 3 bases to trimming and J lost 7 bases, with 7 bases between them. The CDR3 extends over 13 amino acids. CDR3 sequence: CASSQSENSPLHF. The CDR3 DNA reads TGTGCCAGCAGCCAGTCTGAGAATTCACCCCTCCACTTT.

This clone is a singleton in its sample. The J gene is TRBJ1-5, the V gene TRBV3-1 (or the pseudogene TRBV3-2); D is ambiguous. Trimming stripped 1 base from V and 0 bases from J, with 16 bases between. The germline V gene encodes CDR1 LGHDT and CDR2 YNNKEL (reference sequence). CDR3 length: 18 residues. CDR3 coding DNA: TGTGCCAGCAGCCAAGTCCCCCCGCGGAGCGATAGCAATCAGCCCCAGCATTTT. Translation gives CASSQVPPRSDSNQPQHF.

The chain carries TRBV6-5 and TRBJ1-1, with D possibly being TRBD1 (5 bases). Germline CDR1 reads MNHEY; CDR2 reads SVGAGI. The CDR3 is 13 amino acids. With 3 bases removed from V and 9 bases from J, the gap between germline ends came to 14 bases. CDR3 bases: TGTGCCAGCAGTTATGGTCAGGGAAACAAAGCTTTCTTT. Amino acids: CASSYGQGNKAFF.